This record covers a single T cell receptor beta chain. Clones were read by immunoSEQ multiplex PCR, and TCRdb kept only the in-frame ones, dropping some. Here the sample spans 55,000 to 75,000 clones, over 85% being singletons. The CDR3 has 17 residues. Looked up from germline, CDR1 is WNHNN and CDR2 is SYGVQD (reference sequence). J gave up 2 bases and V 3 bases, and 11 bases lay outside the gene matches. The data originate from a study of technical replicates of blood from several donors. The J gene is TRBJ2-3, the V gene TRBV10-1; 7 positions agree with TRBD2. The source is a human donor in good health. Some clones in this sample may be carry-over from other donors' samples. Specimen: PBMCs. CDR3: CASSEYLREANTDTQYF. In DNA, the CDR3 is TGCGCCAGCAGTGAATATCTCCGGGAGGCGAACACAGATACGCAGTATTTT.